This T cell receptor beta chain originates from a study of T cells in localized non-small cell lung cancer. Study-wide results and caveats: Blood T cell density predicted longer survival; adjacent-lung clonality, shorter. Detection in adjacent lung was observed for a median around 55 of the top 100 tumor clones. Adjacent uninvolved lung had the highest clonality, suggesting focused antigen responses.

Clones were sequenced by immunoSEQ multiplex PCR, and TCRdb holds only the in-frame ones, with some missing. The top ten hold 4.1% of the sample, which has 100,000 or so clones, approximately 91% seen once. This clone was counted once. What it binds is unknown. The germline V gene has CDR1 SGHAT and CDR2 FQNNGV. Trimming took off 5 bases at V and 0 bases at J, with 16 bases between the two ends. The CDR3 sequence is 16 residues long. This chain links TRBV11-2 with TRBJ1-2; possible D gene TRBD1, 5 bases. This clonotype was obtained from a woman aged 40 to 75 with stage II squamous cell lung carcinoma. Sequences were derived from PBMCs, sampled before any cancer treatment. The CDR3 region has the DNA TGTGCCAGCAGCCCCCTGAGGGGACGGACTAACTATGGCTACACCTTC. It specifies CASSPLRGRTNYGYTF.